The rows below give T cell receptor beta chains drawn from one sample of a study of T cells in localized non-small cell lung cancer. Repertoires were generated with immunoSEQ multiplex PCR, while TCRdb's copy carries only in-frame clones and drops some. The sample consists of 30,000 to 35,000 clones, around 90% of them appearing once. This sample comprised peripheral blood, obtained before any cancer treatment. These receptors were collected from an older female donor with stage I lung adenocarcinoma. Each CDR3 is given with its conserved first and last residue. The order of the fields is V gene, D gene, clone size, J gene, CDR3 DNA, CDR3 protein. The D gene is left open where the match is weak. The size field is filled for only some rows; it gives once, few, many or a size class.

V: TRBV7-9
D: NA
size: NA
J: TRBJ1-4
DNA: TGTGCCAGCAGCCCACAGGGTTCCACTAATGAAAAACTGTTTTTT
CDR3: CASSPQGSTNEKLFF

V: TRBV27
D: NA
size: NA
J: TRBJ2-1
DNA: TGTGCCAGCGGAAACCGGGGGAATGAGCAGTTCTTC
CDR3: CASGNRGNEQFF

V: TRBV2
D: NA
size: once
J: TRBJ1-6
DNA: TGTGCCAGCTCCAGGACTAATAATTCACCCCTCCACTTT
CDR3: CASSRTNNSPLHF

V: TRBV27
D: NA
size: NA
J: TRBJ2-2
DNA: TGTGCCAGCAGTTTAAACAGCGGACTCCCTCCCGGGGAGCTGTTTTTT
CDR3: CASSLNSGLPPGELFF

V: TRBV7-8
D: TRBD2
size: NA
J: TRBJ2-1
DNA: TGTGCCAGCAGCTCCTCCACCGGGACTAGCGGGAGGCCCAATGAGCAGTTCTTC
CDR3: CASSSSTGTSGRPNEQFF

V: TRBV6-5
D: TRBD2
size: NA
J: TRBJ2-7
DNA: TGTGCCAGCAGGCTAGCGGGACCTTACGAGCAGTACTTC
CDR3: CASRLAGPYEQYF

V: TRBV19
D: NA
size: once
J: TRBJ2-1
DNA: TGTGCCAGTAGTATTATGAGCTCCTACAATGAGCAGTTCTTC
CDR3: CASSIMSSYNEQFF

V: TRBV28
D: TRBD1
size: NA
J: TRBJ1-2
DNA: TGTGCCAGCCGCGGGACAGGGCAGTACTATGGCTACACCTTC
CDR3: CASRGTGQYYGYTF

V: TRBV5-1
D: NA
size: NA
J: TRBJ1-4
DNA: TGCGCCAGCAGCTTGGGATCTAATGAAAAACTGTTTTTT
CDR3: CASSLGSNEKLFF

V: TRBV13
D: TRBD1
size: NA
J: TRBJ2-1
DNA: TGTGCCAGCAGCTTAGGGGTATATAGGACAGGGCACAATGAGCAGTTCTTC
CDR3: CASSLGVYRTGHNEQFF

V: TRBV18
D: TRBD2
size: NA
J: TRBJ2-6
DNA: TGTGCCAGCTCACCAAAAGGACTAGCGGGTACTGGGGCCAACGTCCTGACTTTC
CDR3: CASSPKGLAGTGANVLTF

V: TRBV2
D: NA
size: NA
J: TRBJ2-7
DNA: TGTGCCAGCATCACCACAGGGACCGAGCAGTACTTC
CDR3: CASITTGTEQYF

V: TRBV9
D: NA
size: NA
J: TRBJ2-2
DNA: TGTGCCAGCAGCGTAGTTGGAAACACCGGGGAGCTGTTTTTT
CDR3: CASSVVGNTGELFF

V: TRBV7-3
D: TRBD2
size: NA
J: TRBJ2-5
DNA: TGTGCCAGCAGCTCGGGACTAGCTAGCGAGACCCAGTACTTC
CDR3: CASSSGLASETQYF

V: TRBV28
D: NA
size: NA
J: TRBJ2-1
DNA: TGTGCCAGCAGTTTAACCGGCAGTTACAATGAGCAGTTCTTC
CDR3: CASSLTGSYNEQFF

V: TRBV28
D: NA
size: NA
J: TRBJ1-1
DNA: TGTGCCAGCAGTTTAATAGCAGGTCACACTGAAGCTTTCTTT
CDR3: CASSLIAGHTEAFF

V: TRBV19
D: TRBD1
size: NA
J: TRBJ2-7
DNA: TGTGCCAGTAGTGCACAGGGGGCCCTATCCTACGAGCAGTACTTC
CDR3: CASSAQGALSYEQYF

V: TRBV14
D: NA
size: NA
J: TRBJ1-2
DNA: TGTGCCAGCAGCCACGGGGGACATTATGGCTACACCTTC
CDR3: CASSHGGHYGYTF

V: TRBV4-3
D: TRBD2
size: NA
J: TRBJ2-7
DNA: TGCGCCAGCAGCCAAGAGGGCGGGAGGGCCTACGAGCAGTACTTC
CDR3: CASSQEGGRAYEQYF

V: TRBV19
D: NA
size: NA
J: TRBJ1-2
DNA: TGTGCCAGTAGTATTTGGGGCAGCGCGTACTATGGCTACACCTTC
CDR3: CASSIWGSAYYGYTF

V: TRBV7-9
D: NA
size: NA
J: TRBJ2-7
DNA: TGTGCCAGCAGCGCTAAGGGAATCGGGGGACTCGAGCAGTACTTC
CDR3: CASSAKGIGGLEQYF

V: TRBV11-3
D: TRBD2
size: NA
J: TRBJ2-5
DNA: TGTGCCAGCAGCGGGAGCGGGAGCTTCGGAGAGACCCAGTACTTC
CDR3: CASSGSGSFGETQYF

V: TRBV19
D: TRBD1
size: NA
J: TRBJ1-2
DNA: TGTGCCAGCGCCCTACGGGGGACAGTACAACCGGGTGGCTACACCTTC
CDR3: CASALRGTVQPGGYTF

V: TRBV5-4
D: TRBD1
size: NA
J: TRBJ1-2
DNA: TGTGCCAGCAGCTCCAACAGGGGAGGCTATGGCTACACCTTC
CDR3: CASSSNRGGYGYTF

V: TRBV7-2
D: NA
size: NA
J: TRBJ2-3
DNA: TGTGCCAGCAGCTTAGCAGCGGCAGGGAACACAGATACGCAGTATTTT
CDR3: CASSLAAAGNTDTQYF

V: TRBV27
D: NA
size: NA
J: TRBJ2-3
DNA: TGTGCCAGCAGTTTCGAGGGACACCCCACAGATACGCAGTATTTT
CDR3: CASSFEGHPTDTQYF

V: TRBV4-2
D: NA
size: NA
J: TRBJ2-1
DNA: TGTGCCAGCAGCCCCAAGGGGGGAGCGGTTCCCCACAATGAGCAGTTCTTC
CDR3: CASSPKGGAVPHNEQFF

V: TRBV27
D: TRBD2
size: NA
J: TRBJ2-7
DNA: TGTGCCAGCACGGGGAAGCGGGGGGGTGGCTACGAGCAGTACTTC
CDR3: CASTGKRGGGYEQYF

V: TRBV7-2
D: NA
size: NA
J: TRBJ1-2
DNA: TGTGCCAGCAGCCCAGGACGGTCCTATGGCTACACCTTC
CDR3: CASSPGRSYGYTF

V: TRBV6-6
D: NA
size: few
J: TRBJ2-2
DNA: TGTGCCAGCAGTTATTCAGTATCGAACACCGGGGAGCTGTTTTTT
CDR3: CASSYSVSNTGELFF

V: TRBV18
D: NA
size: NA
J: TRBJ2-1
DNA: TGTGCCAGCTCACCGCCGGGGAGGAATGAGCAGTTCTTC
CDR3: CASSPPGRNEQFF

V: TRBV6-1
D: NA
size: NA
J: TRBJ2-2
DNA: TGTGCCAGCAGCCCCGAGGAAGGGGCAGCCGGGGAGCTGTTTTTT
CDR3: CASSPEEGAAGELFF

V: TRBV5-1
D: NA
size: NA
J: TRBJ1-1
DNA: TGCGCCAGCAGCTTCATGGGGGTGAGAGGGACTGAAGTTTTCTTT
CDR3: CASSFMGVRGTEVFF

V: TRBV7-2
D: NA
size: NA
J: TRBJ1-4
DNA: TGTGCCAGCAGCCCCGCCGGAACCAATGAAAAACTGTTTTTT
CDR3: CASSPAGTNEKLFF

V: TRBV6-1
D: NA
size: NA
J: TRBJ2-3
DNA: TGTGCCAGCAGTGAAGCGACGGCAGGAGGCACAGATACGCAGTATTTT
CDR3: CASSEATAGGTDTQYF

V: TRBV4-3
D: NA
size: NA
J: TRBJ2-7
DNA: TGCGCCAGCAGCCCGGGCAGGGGTTACGAGCAGTACTTC
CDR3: CASSPGRGYEQYF

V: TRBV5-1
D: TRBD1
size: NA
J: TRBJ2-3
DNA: TGCGCCAGCAGCTTGGAGGGACAGGGTTTCGATACGCAGTATTTT
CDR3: CASSLEGQGFDTQYF

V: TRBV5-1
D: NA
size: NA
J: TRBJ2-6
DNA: TGCGCCAGCAGCTTGGGCTCTGGGGCCAACGTCCTGACTTTC
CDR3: CASSLGSGANVLTF

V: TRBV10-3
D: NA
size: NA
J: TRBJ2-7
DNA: TGTGCCATCAGTGAGTCGGGGCAGTGGGAGCAGTACTTC
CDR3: CAISESGQWEQYF

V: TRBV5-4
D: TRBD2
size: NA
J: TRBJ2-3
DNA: TGTGCCAGCAGCTTAGCGGGAGCCACAGATACGCAGTATTTT
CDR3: CASSLAGATDTQYF

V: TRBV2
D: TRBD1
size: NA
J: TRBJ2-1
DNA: TGTGCCACAACAGGGGGGTCCTACAATGAGCAGTTCTTC
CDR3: CATTGGSYNEQFF

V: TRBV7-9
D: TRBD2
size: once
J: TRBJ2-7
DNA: TGTGCCAGCAGCCCTGGGGTAGCGGGAGACGGAATCTACGAGCAGTACTTC
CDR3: CASSPGVAGDGIYEQYF

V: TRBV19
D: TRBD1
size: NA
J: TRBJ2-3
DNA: TGTGCCAGTAAGGGGACAGATTTGGATACGCAGTATTTT
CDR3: CASKGTDLDTQYF

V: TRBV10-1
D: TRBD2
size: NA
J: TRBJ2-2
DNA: TGCGCCAGCAGTGCCCTAGCGGGAGGCACCGGGGAGCTGTTTTTT
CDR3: CASSALAGGTGELFF

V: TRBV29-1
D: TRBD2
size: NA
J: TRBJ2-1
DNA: TGCAGCGCGAACTACGGGACTAGCGGAGGCAATGAGCAGTTCTTC
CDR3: CSANYGTSGGNEQFF

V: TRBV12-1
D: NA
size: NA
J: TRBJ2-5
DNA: TGTGCCAGCAGCTCCGTAGCGGGAGAGAAAGAGACCCAGTACTTC
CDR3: CASSSVAGEKETQYF